The present entry profiles one T cell receptor (beta chain) with its context. Its antigen is still unknown. The same CDR3 is also encoded by other DNA sequences in this sample. The data originate from a study of T cell clonality in common variable immunodeficiency. General observations from the study: In common variable immunodeficiency, TCR beta chains reportedly carried fewer deletions and N-nucleotide insertions.

Assay used: immunoSEQ multiplex PCR; TCRdb lists only in-frame clones, some missing. The sample presents about 19,000 clones, none singletons. The sequence was obtained from a human donor with common variable immunodeficiency. The specimen sequenced was peripheral blood mononuclear cells.

The sequenced part of the CDR3 DNA is TGTGCCAGTAGTATCGCGGCGGGTCACTACGAG. Its translation: CASSIAAGHYE. The full CDR3 reads CASSIAAGHYEQYF. This chain uses TRBV19 with TRBJ2-7; a weak D match, TRBD2 (5 bases). The read ends 3 residues shy of where the CDR3 ends; the end is completed using the germline J gene. The germline V gene has CDR1 LNHDA and CDR2 SQIVND (reference sequence). Trimming stripped 3 bases from V and 3 bases from J, with 12 bases between. This CDR3 is 14 amino acids long.